This T cell receptor beta chain is from a study of blood T cell repertoires in COVID-19. Study summary: Donors in the United States, Italy and Spain gave samples during acute or convalescent COVID-19. Sample material is recorded as cDNA or gDNA derived from T cells, B-cell-depleted T cells, or PBMCs.

V dropped 0 bases and J dropped 2 bases, with 12 bases sitting between them. The CDR3 loop spans 15 amino acids. The germline gives CDR1 GTSNPN, CDR2 SVGIG (reference sequence). Assay: immunoSEQ multiplex PCR; the TCRdb copy retains only in-frame clones and omits some. This sample yields roughly 250,000 clones, of which approximately 89% are seen a single time; 0.95% to 1.5% belongs to the top ten. Self-reported history from a screening survey and questionnaire set each donor's cohort. This receptor was obtained from a middle-aged woman with acute COVID-19. This chain links TRBV30 with TRBJ2-3, with D possibly matching TRBD2 (6 bases). Specimen: PBMCs or T cells enriched from blood (not recorded which). The CDR3 protein is CAWSVGSGHTDTQYF. CDR3 coding DNA: TGTGCCTGGAGTGTGGGTAGCGGACACACAGATACGCAGTATTTT.